The 25 T cell receptor beta chains listed next were all sequenced from one sample in a study of T cell clonotyping in hematopoietic cell transplantation. The protocol was immunoSEQ multiplex PCR, while the TCRdb copy is restricted to in-frame clones and leaves out a portion. The data show 50,000 or so clones, roughly 85% seen once. Time point: recipient sample about 28 days before transplant, after cytoreduction. Here the sequenced sample was peripheral blood mononuclear cells, taken before stem cell transplant. The source of these receptors is a man between 60 and 75 years old with myelodysplastic syndrome. Some clones in this sample may be carry-over from other donors' samples.

This chain joins TRBV6-5 and TRBJ1-1; D gene uncertain. V lost 2 bases and J lost 4, with 11 bases in between. This CDR3 spans 14 amino acids. Germline V CDR1 and CDR2: MNHEY, SVGAGI. The CDR3 coding sequence is TGTGCCAGCAGTTACGGATCCGTGGGCACTGAAGCTTTCTTT. It yields the protein CASSYGSVGTEAFF.

This clone has more than one count but fewer than ten. This chain joins TRBV6-5 and TRBJ2-2; 9 positions match TRBD1. With 6 bases clipped from V and 7 bases from J, the junction kept 6 bases outside the gene matches. Germline loops: CDR1 MNHEY, CDR2 SVGAGI. CDR3 length: 14 amino acids. This chain's CDR3 is CASRKTGGDGELFF. The DNA of the CDR3 is TGTGCCAGCAGGAAGACAGGGGGGGACGGGGAGCTGTTTTTT.

This chain links TRBV6-6 with TRBJ2-7; D is unclear. Germline V gene data show CDR1 as MNHNY and CDR2 as SVGAGI (reference sequence). The V end lost 0 bases, the J end lost 4 bases, and 10 bases lay between the germline ends. The CDR3 contains 14 residues. CDR3 loop: CASSYSSGFYEQYF. The DNA of the CDR3 is TGTGCCAGCAGTTACTCTTCTGGGTTTTACGAGCAGTACTTC.

The chain is built from TRBV11-2 and TRBJ2-7; 9 bases map to TRBD1. Germline V gives CDR1 SGHAT, CDR2 FQNNGV. The CDR3 contains 15 residues. J gave up 6 bases and V 6 bases, and 12 bases lay outside the gene matches. DNA for the CDR3: TGTGCCAGCAGGCCCACCACAGGGGGCTCGGGCGAGCAGTACTTC. It encodes CASRPTTGGSGEQYF. Complete variable domain (other parts from reference TRBV11-2 and TRBJ2-7): EAGVAQSPRYKIIEKRQSVAFWCNPISGHATLYWYQQILGQGPKLLIQFQNNGVVDDSQLPKDRFSAERLKGVDSTLKIQPAKLEDSAVYLCASRPTTGGSGEQYFGPGTRLTVT.

This clone has just one count. In DNA form, the CDR3 reads TGTGCCATCAGTGAGAGACAGGACTACTACGAGCAGTACTTC. This encodes CAISERQDYYEQYF. The chain couples TRBV10-3 to TRBJ2-7; either TRBD1 or TRBD2 may fit D (6 bases each). Trimming cost V 2 bases and J 3 bases, with 11 bases left between them. The CDR3 covers 14 residues. Germline lookup yields CDR1 ENHRY and CDR2 SYGVKD.

This sequence joins TRBV30 and TRBJ2-7; 8 positions match TRBD1. The CDR3 spans 16 residues. Per germline, CDR1 GTSNPN and CDR2 SVGIG (reference sequence). V dropped 1 base and J dropped 1; count of bases not matched to a gene: 9. The CDR3 DNA sequence: TGTGCCTGGAGTGGCTTGGACAGGGCATGGTCCTACGAGCAGTACTTC. It specifies CAWSGLDRAWSYEQYF.

The chain uses TRBV19 and TRBJ2-4; 8 nucleotides match TRBD2. The germline V gene has CDR1 LNHDA and CDR2 SQIVND (reference sequence). The length of the CDR3 is 16 residues. J was trimmed by 7 bases and V by 0 bases; bases with no gene match: 8. This chain's CDR3 is CASSIDLAGGTNIQYF. In nucleotides, the CDR3 is TGTGCCAGTAGTATAGATCTGGCGGGGGGCACGAACATTCAGTACTTC.

This rearrangement joins TRBV7-9 to TRBJ2-5; TRBD2 matches 9 bases. CDR1 SEHNR and CDR2 FQNEAQ come from the germline V gene (reference sequence). This CDR3 has 18 residues. V was pared by 5 bases and J by 0 bases, with 13 bases of the junction left unmatched. The CDR3 nucleotides are TGTGCCAGCAGCCCCCGGCTAACCAGCGGGGGGCACCAAGAGACCCAGTACTTC. Its translation is CASSPRLTSGGHQETQYF.

The chain has TRBV5-6 and TRBJ1-2, with D possibly TRBD1 on 6 matching bases. The length of the CDR3 is 15 residues. Deletions cut 0 bases from V and 8 bases from J, with 17 bases between. CDR1 and CDR2 from the germline V gene are SGHDT and YYEEEE. The chain's CDR3 is CASSLVGPLGQGYTF. CDR3 DNA: TGTGCCAGCAGCTTGGTAGGCCCCTTGGGACAAGGCTACACCTTC.

The chain carries TRBV27 and TRBJ2-1; D remains unclear. Between the trimmed V and J ends, which lost 4 bases and 1 base, there was a span of 11 bases. The germline CDR1 and CDR2 sequences are MNHEY and SMNVEV (reference sequence). CDR3 length: 15 amino acids. The CDR3 DNA sequence: TGTGCCAGCAGTTCCCTGGGCCTTTCCTACAATGAGCAGTTCTTC. Translation gives CASSSLGLSYNEQFF.

The chain couples TRBV10-3 to TRBJ2-1, with a weak D call TRBD1 (6 bases). The CDR3 totals 16 residues. The V and J ends lost 2 bases and 5 bases respectively, with 16 bases between them. Germline CDR1 reads ENHRY; CDR2 reads SYGVKD. The CDR3 loop is CAISEGWGRGNNEQFF. The CDR3 DNA is TGTGCCATCAGTGAGGGGTGGGGCAGGGGAAACAATGAGCAGTTCTTC.

CDR3 coding DNA: TGTGCCAGCAGCCGTTCGGCAGCCCCTAATGAAAAACTGTTTTTT. Translating gives CASSRSAAPNEKLFF. This sequence joins TRBV5-6 and TRBJ1-4; D gene uncertain. Germline V CDR1 and CDR2: SGHDT, YYEEEE. V was clipped by 4 bases and J by 3 bases, with 13 bases between them. This CDR3 contains 15 residues. Using reference TRBV5-6 and TRBJ1-4 for the parts outside the CDR3, the full variable domain is DAGVTQSPTHLIKTRGQQVTLRCSPKSGHDTVSWYQQALGQGPQFIFQYYEEEERQRGNFPDRFSGHQFPNYSSELNVNALLLGDSALYLCASSRSAAPNEKLFFGSGTQLSVL.

The rearrangement uses TRBV5-3 and TRBJ1-5; no firm D call. TRBV5-3 is assigned to the ORF class and has an uncertain function. This CDR3 has 16 residues. The ends were cut back, 5 bases at V and 0 bases at J, with 15 bases in the middle. In nucleotides, the CDR3 is TGTGCCAGAAGTCAGCGGGGAGTTTATAGCAATCAGCCCCAGCATTTT. Translation gives CARSQRGVYSNQPQHF.

The genes are TRBV7-2 and TRBJ2-1; 10 positions agree with TRBD1. Germline-derived CDR1 and CDR2 are SGHTA and FQGNSA. The CDR3 is 16 amino acids. Trimming cost V 3 bases and J 1 base; bases outside gene matches: 3. The CDR3 loop is CASSLAGQGSYNEQFF. In DNA form, the CDR3 reads TGTGCCAGCAGCTTGGCGGGACAGGGGTCCTACAATGAGCAGTTCTTC. The complete variable domain, with remaining parts taken from reference TRBV7-2 and TRBJ2-1, reads GAGVSQSPSNKVTEKGKDVELRCDPISGHTALYWYRQSLGQGLEFLIYFQGNSAPDKSGLPSDRFSAERTGGSVSTLTIQRTQQEDSAVYLCASSLAGQGSYNEQFFGPGTRLTVL.

The chain employs TRBV6-6 and TRBJ1-4, with TRBD1 identical over 9 bases. The CDR3 runs 15 residues. After removal of 0 bases from V and 7 bases from J, the junction contained 3 bases not matched to a gene. The germline gives CDR1 MNHNY, CDR2 SVGAGI (reference sequence). The CDR3 bases are TGTGCCAGCAGTTACTCCGGGACAGGGAGTGAAAAACTGTTTTTT. Amino acid sequence: CASSYSGTGSEKLFF.

The chain employs TRBV27 and TRBJ2-2; perhaps TRBD1 as D (6 bases). Looked up from germline, CDR1 is MNHEY and CDR2 is SMNVEV (reference sequence). V was pared by 6 bases and J by 6 bases, with 17 bases between. The CDR3 sequence is 15 residues long. The CDR3 DNA reads TGTGCCAGCAGGGGACGTACAGGGAAACCCGGGGAGCTGTTTTTT. Translation: CASRGRTGKPGELFF.

V gene TRBV28 combines with J gene TRBJ1-1; D is perhaps TRBD1 (5 bases). V was shortened by 3 bases and J by 10 bases, with 18 bases between the two germline ends. Germline V gene lookup returns CDR1 MDHEN and CDR2 SYDVKM. This CDR3 is built from 14 residues. The CDR3 DNA reads as TGTGCCAGCAGTTTCTCGACAGCCCGGCGGCCAGCTTTCTTT. Translation gives CASSFSTARRPAFF.

Written as DNA, the CDR3 is TGTGCCAGCAGCCTCCGAGGGGGGATTAGCAATCAGCCCCAGCATTTT. Residues: CASSLRGGISNQPQHF. This sequence joins TRBV7-8 and TRBJ1-5; D may be TRBD1 (6 bases). Trimming pared 5 bases from V and 0 bases from J, leaving 14 bases between. The CDR3 extends over 16 amino acids. The germline gives CDR1 SGHVS, CDR2 FQNEAQ.

V gene TRBV30 combines with J gene TRBJ1-4, with D possibly being TRBD1 (5 bases). Trimming removed 2 bases at V and 3 bases at J, with 22 bases between. This CDR3 region has 18 residues. Germline CDR1 is GTSNPN and CDR2 is SVGIG (reference sequence). The CDR3 coding sequence is TGTGCCTGGAGTTCCCCTAACAGCTGGGACTTCTCTAATGAAAAACTGTTTTTT. It encodes CAWSSPNSWDFSNEKLFF.

V is TRBV4-1 and J is TRBJ2-1; D unclear. Trimming took off 2 bases at V and 5 bases at J, with 22 bases between the two ends. The CDR3 consists of 18 residues. Germline V gene lookup returns CDR1 MGHRA and CDR2 YSYEKL. The CDR3 spells CASSQLILGNLPDNEQFF. In nucleotides, the CDR3 is TGCGCCAGCAGCCAACTGATCCTCGGAAATCTTCCAGACAATGAGCAGTTCTTC.

The chain uses TRBV10-3 and TRBJ2-5, with TRBD1 matching over 9 bases. Unmatched junction bases numbered 8, after V lost 4 bases and J lost 5 bases. Germline CDR1 is ENHRY and CDR2 is SYGVKD. The CDR3 has 15 residues. The CDR3 sequence is CAISAGTGTVETQYF. For the CDR3, the DNA is TGTGCCATCAGTGCCGGGACAGGGACCGTCGAGACCCAGTACTTC.

The J gene is TRBJ2-7, the V gene TRBV13; 10 bases match TRBD1. Trimming cost V 6 bases and J 3 bases; bases outside gene matches: 5. The CDR3 consists of 14 residues. Per the germline V gene, CDR1 is PRHDT and CDR2 is FYEKMQ (reference sequence). CDR3 sequence reads: CASSHRDRGYEQYF. CDR3 bases: TGTGCCAGCAGTCACCGGGACAGGGGCTACGAGCAGTACTTC.

The chain carries TRBV19 and TRBJ2-5, with D perhaps given as TRBD1 or TRBD2 (5 bases each). The V gene's germline CDR1 is LNHDA and CDR2 SQIVND (reference sequence). The CDR3 is 15 amino acids. Trimming removed 4 bases from V and 1 base from J, with 13 bases in between. The CDR3 here is CASSTRSGTQETQYF. The CDR3 DNA reads TGTGCCAGTAGTACCCGGTCCGGGACCCAAGAGACCCAGTACTTC.

The CDR3 coding sequence is TGTGCCAGCAGCGCAACAGGGGACTCCTACAATGAGCAGTTCTTC. This encodes CASSATGDSYNEQFF. V and J are TRBV9 and TRBJ2-1; the match to TRBD1 covers 7 bases. Germline values: CDR1 SGDLS, CDR2 YYNGEE. The CDR3 has 15 residues. V was pared by 3 bases and J by 0 bases, with 3 bases of the junction left unmatched. Based on the CDR3 plus reference TRBV9 and TRBJ2-1, the full variable domain is DSGVTQTPKHLITATGQRVTLRCSPRSGDLSVYWYQQSLDQGLQFLIQYYNGEERAKGNILERFSAQQFPDLHSELNLSSLELGDSALYFCASSATGDSYNEQFFGPGTRLTVL.

The chain links TRBV28 to TRBJ1-2; 8 bases line up with TRBD1. The CDR3 totals 12 residues. J was trimmed by 5 bases and V by 8 bases; bases with no gene match: 4. Germline CDR1 MDHEN, CDR2 SYDVKM. Written as DNA, the CDR3 is TGTGCCAGCGGGGACAGGCCATATGGCTACACCTTC. Translating gives CASGDRPYGYTF.